Here is one T cell receptor beta chain with its context. V was pared by 3 bases and J by 5 bases, with 4 bases of the junction left unmatched. This CDR3 is 16 amino acids long. Germline V gives CDR1 SGHTA, CDR2 FQGNSA. Measured with immunoSEQ multiplex PCR; TCRdb has only the in-frame clones, and not every one. The sample lists 45,000 to 55,000 clones; over 85% were seen once. The record originates from a study of control samples from healthy donors and cancer patients. The source material was PBMCs. This sequence was found in a woman between 50 and 59 years old with head and neck cancer. The chain couples TRBV7-2 to TRBJ2-5, with 15 bases that match TRBD2. The CDR3 DNA reads as TGTGCCAGCAGCTTCGGACTAGCGGGAGGGGGGGAGACCCAGTACTTC. Encoded protein: CASSFGLAGGGETQYF. The full variable domain, in which reference TRBV7-2 and TRBJ2-5 provide the parts outside the CDR3, is GAGVSQSPSNKVTEKGKDVELRCDPISGHTALYWYRQSLGQGLEFLIYFQGNSAPDKSGLPSDRFSAERTGGSVSTLTIQRTQQEDSAVYLCASSFGLAGGGETQYFGPGTRLLVL.